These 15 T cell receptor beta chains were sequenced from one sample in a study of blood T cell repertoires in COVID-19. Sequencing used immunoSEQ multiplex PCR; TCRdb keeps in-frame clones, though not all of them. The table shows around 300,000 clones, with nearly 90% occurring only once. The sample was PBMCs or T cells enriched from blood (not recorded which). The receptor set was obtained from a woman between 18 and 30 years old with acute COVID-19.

The CDR3 here is CASSTRTGETSGANVLTF. DNA for the CDR3: TGTGCCAGCAGCACGCGGACAGGGGAAACCTCTGGGGCCAACGTCCTGACTTTC. The chain links TRBV4-2 to TRBJ2-6, with 9 nucleotides matching TRBD1. CDR1 and CDR2 from the germline V gene are LGHNA and YNFKEQ. CDR3 length: 18 amino acids. After removal of 5 bases from V and 0 bases from J, the junction contained 8 bases not matched to a gene.

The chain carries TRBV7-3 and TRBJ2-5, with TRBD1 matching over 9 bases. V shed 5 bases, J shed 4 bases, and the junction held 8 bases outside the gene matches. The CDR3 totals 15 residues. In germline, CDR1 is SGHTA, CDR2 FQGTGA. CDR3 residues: CASSLNGQGRETQYF. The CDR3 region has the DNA TGTGCCAGCAGCCTCAACGGACAGGGGAGAGAGACCCAGTACTTC.

CDR3 bases: TGCAGCGTTGAAGCCTCGCCCCATGGAGGGACAGGGGCTTTTTTAACCTACAATGAGCAGTTCTTC. As protein: CSVEASPHGGTGAFLTYNEQFF. The rearrangement joins TRBV29-1 to TRBJ2-1, with TRBD1 matching 10 bases. Unmatched junction bases numbered 23, after V lost 1 base and J lost 2 bases. This CDR3 is built from 22 residues. Per germline, CDR1 SQVTM and CDR2 ANQGSEA.

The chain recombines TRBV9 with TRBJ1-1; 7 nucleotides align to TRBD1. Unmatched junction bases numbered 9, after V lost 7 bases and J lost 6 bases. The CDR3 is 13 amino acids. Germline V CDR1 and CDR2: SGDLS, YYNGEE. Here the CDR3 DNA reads TGTGCCAGCGGAGACCCCGGGACAGCTGAAGCTTTCTTT. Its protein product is CASGDPGTAEAFF.

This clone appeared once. CDR3 nucleotide sequence: TGTGCCAGTAAACAGGGGGCGGGCGGCTACACCTTC. Its translation is CASKQGAGGYTF. The chain carries TRBV19 and TRBJ1-2; TRBD1 matches 9 bases. Trimming cost V 7 bases and J 8 bases; bases outside gene matches: 5. CDR3 length: 12 residues. Germline V gene data show CDR1 as LNHDA and CDR2 as SQIVND (reference sequence). Based on the CDR3 plus reference TRBV19 and TRBJ1-2, the full variable domain is DGGITQSPKYLFRKEGQNVTLSCEQNLNHDAMYWYRQDPGQGLRLIYYSQIVNDFQKGDIAEGYSVSREKKESFPLTVTSAQKNPTAFYLCASKQGAGGYTFGSGTRLTVV.

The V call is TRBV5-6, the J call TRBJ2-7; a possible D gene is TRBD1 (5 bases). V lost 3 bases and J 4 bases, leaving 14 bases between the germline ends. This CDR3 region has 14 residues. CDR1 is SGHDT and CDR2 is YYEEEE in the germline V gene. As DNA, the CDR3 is TGTGCCAGCAGCTCTGTCAGGGTACCATACGAGCAGTACTTC. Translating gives CASSSVRVPYEQYF. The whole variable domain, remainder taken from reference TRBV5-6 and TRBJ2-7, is DAGVTQSPTHLIKTRGQQVTLRCSPKSGHDTVSWYQQALGQGPQFIFQYYEEEERQRGNFPDRFSGHQFPNYSSELNVNALLLGDSALYLCASSSVRVPYEQYFGPGTRLTVT.

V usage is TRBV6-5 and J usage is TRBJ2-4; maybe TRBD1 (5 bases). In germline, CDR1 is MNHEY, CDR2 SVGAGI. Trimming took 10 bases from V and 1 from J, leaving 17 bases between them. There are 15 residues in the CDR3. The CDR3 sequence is CATRAGLGAKNIQYF. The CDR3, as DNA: TGTGCCACCAGAGCAGGGTTGGGGGCCAAAAACATTCAGTACTTC.

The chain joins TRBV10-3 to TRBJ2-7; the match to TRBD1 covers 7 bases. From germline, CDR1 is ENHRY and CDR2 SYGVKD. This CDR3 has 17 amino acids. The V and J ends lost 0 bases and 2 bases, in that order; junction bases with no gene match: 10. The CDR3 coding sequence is TGTGCCATCAGTGAGTCGGGGGAAAGGGACAGTGCCTACGAGCAGTACTTC. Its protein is CAISESGERDSAYEQYF.

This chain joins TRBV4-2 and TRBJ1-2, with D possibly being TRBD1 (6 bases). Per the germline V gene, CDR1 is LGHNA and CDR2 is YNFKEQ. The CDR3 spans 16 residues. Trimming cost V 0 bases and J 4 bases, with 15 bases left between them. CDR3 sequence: CASSQDRGGDFYGYTF. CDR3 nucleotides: TGTGCCAGCAGCCAAGACCGCGGGGGCGACTTCTATGGCTACACCTTC.

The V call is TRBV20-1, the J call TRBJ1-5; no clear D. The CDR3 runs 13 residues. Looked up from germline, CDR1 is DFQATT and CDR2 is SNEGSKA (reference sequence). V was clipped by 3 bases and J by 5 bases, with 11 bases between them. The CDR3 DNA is TGCAGTGCTAGTTCGGGTATCGATCAGCCCCAGCATTTT. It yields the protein CSASSGIDQPQHF.

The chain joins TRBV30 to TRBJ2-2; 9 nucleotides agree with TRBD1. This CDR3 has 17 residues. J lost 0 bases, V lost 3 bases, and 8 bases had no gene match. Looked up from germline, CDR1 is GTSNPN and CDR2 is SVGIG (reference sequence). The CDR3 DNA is TGTGCCTGGAGACCAAACTGGGACAGGGCGAACACCGGGGAGCTGTTTTTT. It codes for CAWRPNWDRANTGELFF.

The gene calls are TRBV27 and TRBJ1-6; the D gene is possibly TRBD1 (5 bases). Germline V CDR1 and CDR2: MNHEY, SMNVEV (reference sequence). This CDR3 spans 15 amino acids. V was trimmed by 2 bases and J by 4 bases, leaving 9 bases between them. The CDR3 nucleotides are TGTGCCAGCAGTTTAGGGGCCCCTTATAATTCACCCCTCCACTTT. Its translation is CASSLGAPYNSPLHF.

CDR3 sequence (DNA): TGTGCCAGTAGTATTTCCAGTATGAACACTGAAGCTTTCTTT. This encodes CASSISSMNTEAFF. The V gene is TRBV19, the J gene TRBJ1-1; D remains unclear. V lost 3 bases and J lost 0, with 8 bases in between. This CDR3 has 14 residues. The germline CDR1 and CDR2 sequences are LNHDA and SQIVND (reference sequence).

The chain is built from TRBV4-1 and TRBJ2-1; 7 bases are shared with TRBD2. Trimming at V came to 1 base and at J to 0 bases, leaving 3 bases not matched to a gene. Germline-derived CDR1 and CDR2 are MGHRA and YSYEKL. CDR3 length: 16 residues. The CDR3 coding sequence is TGCGCCAGCAGCCAAGCCCGACTAGCCTCCTACAATGAGCAGTTCTTC. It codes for CASSQARLASYNEQFF.

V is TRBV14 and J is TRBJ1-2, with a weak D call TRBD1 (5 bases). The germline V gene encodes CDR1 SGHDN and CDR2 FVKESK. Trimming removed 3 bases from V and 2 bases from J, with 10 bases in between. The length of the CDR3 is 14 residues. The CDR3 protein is CASSQGLLNYGYTF. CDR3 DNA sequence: TGTGCCAGCAGCCAGGGACTCCTCAACTATGGCTACACCTTC.